This TCR beta chain was identified in a study of blood T cell repertoires in COVID-19. In the study overall: The United States, Italy and Spain provided the acute and convalescent COVID-19 samples. The analysed material was cDNA or gDNA that came from T cells, B-cell-depleted T cells, or PBMCs.

In the original analysis: Cell counts per sample came from amplifying reference gene primers. Using immunoSEQ multiplex PCR, the repertoire was profiled, and TCRdb retains in-frame clones only, with some absent. V and J calls and clone size are given by that table; D and trimming were obtained from the DNA. The table lists about 78,000 clones, 90% of them singletons. The clonotype was recovered from a woman older than 75 with acute or convalescent COVID-19. Material for sequencing was peripheral blood.

In nucleotides, the CDR3 is TGTGCCATCAGTGAGACACTAGCGGACTCCTACGAGCAGTACTTC. Its protein is CAISETLADSYEQYF. The J gene is TRBJ2-7, the V gene TRBV10-3; the match to TRBD2 covers 8 bases. Looked up from germline, CDR1 is ENHRY and CDR2 is SYGVKD. The CDR3 length is 15 residues. V gave up 2 bases and J gave up 0 bases; unmatched junction bases: 3.